The clone carrying this T cell receptor (beta chain) was observed many times. The data are from a study of regulatory T cells in long-lasting Graves disease. The TCR beta library used iRepertoire HTBI primers with Arm-PCR amplification of CDR3. Original methodology: The study identified 60 to 65 TRBV and approximately 15 TRBJ segments across samples. TCRdb passed the multiplex PCR reads through MiXCR, listing each CDR3 protein once. The V and J calls come from TCRdb's annotation, not from the publication. The sample comprises roughly 560,000 distinct CDR3 sequences, approximately 16% of which are singletons, and 25% rests with the top ten. Noted time point: newly diagnosed GD, antithyroid drugs for less than 3 months. Isolated PBMC RNA provided the starting material for the TCR library. This sample was also put to use in a study of T cells in Graves' hyperthyroidism and ophthalmopathy.

The TCR was taken from a woman in her forties or fifties with Graves disease. This material consisted of peripheral blood mononuclear cells (PBMCs), taken at new diagnosis, from a patient treated with antithyroid drugs.

CDR3 amino acids: CASSSGQIQETQYF. CDR3 sequence (DNA): TGTGCCAGCAGCTCCGGACAGATCCAAGAGACCCAGTACTTC. The V call is TRBV7-9, the J call TRBJ2-5, with a tentative D call TRBD1 (6 bases). V shed 4 bases and J shed 1 base, with 10 bases lying between them. The CDR3 spans 14 residues. CDR1 is SEHNR and CDR2 is FQNEAQ in the germline V gene (reference sequence).